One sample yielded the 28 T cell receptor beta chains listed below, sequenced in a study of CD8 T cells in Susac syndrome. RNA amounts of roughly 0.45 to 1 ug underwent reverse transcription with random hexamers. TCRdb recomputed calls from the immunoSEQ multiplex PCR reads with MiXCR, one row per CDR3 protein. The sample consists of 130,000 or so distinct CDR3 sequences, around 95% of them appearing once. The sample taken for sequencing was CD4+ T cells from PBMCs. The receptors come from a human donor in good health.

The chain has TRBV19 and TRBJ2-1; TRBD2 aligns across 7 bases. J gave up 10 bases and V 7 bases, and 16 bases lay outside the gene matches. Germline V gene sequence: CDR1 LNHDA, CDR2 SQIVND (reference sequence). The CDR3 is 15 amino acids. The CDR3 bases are TGTGCCAGTACCTCTAGTACTGGTGGGGGAGGGGAGCAGTTCTTC. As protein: CASTSSTGGGGEQFF. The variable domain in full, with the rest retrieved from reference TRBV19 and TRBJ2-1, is DGGITQSPKYLFRKEGQNVTLSCEQNLNHDAMYWYRQDPGQGLRLIYYSQIVNDFQKGDIAEGYSVSREKKESFPLTVTSAQKNPTAFYLCASTSSTGGGGEQFFGPGTRLTVL.

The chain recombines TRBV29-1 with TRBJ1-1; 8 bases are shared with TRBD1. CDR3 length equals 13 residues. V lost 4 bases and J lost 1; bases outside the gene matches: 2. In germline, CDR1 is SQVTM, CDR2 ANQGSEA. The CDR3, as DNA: TGCAGCGTTGTTGGGACAGGGAACACTGAAGCTTTCTTT. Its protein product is CSVVGTGNTEAFF.

CDR3 in amino acids: CAISGLAGEAGETQYF. As DNA, the CDR3 is TGTGCCATCAGTGGCTTAGCGGGAGAAGCTGGAGAGACCCAGTACTTC. The chain couples TRBV10-3 to TRBJ2-5; 9 bases map to TRBD2. Germline values: CDR1 ENHRY, CDR2 SYGVKD. The CDR3 consists of 16 residues. The ends lost 4 bases at V and 4 bases at J; junction bases unmatched: 10.

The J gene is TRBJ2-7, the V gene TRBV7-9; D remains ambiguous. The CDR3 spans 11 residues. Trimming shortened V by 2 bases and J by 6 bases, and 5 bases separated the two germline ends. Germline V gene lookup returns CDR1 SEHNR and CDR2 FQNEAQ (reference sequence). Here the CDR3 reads CASSLTIEQYF. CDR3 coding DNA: TGTGCCAGCAGCTTAACTATCGAGCAGTACTTC.

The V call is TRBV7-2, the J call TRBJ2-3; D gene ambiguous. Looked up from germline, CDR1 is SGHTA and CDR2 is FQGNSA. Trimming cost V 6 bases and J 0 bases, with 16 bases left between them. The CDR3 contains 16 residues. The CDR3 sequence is CASSLGPTQSTDTQYF. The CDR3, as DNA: TGTGCCAGCAGTCTCGGGCCCACCCAAAGCACAGATACGCAGTATTTT.

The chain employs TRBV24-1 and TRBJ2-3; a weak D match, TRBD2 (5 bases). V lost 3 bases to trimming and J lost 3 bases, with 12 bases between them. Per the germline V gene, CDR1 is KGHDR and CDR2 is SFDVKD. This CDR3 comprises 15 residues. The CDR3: CATSDPWTGTDTQYF. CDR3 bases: TGTGCCACCAGTGATCCTTGGACGGGGACAGATACGCAGTATTTT.

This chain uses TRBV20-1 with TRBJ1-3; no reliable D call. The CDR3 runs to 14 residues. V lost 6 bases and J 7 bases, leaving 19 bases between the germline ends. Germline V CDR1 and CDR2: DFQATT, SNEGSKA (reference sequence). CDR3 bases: TGCAGTGCGGGAGAACTTAATCCCGGGAACACCATATATTTT. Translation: CSAGELNPGNTIYF.

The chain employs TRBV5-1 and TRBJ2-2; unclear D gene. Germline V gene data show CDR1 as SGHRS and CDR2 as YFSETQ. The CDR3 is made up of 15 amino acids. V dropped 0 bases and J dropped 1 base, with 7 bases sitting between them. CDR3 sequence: CASSLVLENTGELFF. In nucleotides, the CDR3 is TGCGCCAGCAGCTTGGTTCTCGAGAACACCGGGGAGCTGTTTTTT.

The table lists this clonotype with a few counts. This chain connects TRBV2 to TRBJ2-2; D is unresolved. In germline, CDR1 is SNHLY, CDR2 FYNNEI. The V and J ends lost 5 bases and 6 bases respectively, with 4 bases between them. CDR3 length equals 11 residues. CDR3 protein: CASSTAGELFF. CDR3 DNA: TGTGCCAGCAGTACTGCCGGGGAGCTGTTTTTT.

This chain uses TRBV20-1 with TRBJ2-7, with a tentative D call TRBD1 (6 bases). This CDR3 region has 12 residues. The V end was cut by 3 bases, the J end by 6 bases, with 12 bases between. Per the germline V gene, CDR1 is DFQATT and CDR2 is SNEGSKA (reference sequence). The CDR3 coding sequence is TGCAGTGCTAGCAGGGGAGAGCGCGAGCAGTACTTC. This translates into CSASRGEREQYF.

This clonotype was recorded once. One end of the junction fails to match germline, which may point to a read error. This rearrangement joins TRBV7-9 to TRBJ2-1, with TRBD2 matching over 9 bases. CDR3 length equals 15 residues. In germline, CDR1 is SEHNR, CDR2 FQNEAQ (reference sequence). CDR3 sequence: CASSFGVAGDKEQFF. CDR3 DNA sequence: TGTGCCAGCAGCTTTGGGGTAGCGGGAGACAAAGAGCAGTTCTTC.

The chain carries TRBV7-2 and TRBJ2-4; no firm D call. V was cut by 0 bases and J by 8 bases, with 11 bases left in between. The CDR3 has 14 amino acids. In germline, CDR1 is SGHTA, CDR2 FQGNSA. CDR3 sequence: CASSLALGLDIQYF. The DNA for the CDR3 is TGTGCCAGCAGCTTAGCGCTGGGCTTGGACATTCAGTACTTC.

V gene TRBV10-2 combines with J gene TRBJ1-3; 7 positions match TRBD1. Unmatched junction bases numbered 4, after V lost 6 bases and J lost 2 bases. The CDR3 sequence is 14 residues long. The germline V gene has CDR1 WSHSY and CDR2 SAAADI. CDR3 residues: CASRPTGAGNTIYF. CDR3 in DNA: TGCGCCAGCAGACCTACAGGGGCTGGAAACACCATATATTTT.

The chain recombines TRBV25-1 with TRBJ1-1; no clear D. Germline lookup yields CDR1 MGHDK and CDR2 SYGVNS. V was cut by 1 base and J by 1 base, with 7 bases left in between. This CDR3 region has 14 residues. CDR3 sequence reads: CASSESDPNTEAFF. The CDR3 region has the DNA TGTGCCAGCAGTGAATCAGACCCGAACACTGAAGCTTTCTTT.

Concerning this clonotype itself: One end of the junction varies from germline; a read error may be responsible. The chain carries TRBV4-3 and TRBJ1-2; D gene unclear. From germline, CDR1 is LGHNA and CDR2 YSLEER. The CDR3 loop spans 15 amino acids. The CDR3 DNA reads TGCGCCAGCATCCAAGGAGGGAACGCTAACTATGGCTACACCTTC. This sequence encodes CASIQGGNANYGYTF.

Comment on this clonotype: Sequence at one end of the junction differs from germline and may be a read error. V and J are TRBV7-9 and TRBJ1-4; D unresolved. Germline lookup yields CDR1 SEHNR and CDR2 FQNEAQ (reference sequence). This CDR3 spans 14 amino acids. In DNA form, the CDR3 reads TGTGCCAGCAGCACCGCGGAGGCTAAGGAAAAACTGTTTTTT. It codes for CASSTAEAKEKLFF.

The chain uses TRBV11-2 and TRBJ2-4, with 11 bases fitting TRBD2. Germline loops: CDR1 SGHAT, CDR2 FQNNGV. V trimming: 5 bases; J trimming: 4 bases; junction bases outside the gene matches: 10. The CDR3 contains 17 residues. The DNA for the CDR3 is TGTGCCAGCAGCCACCCGGGACTAGCGGCGATAAAAAACATTCAGTACTTC. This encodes CASSHPGLAAIKNIQYF.

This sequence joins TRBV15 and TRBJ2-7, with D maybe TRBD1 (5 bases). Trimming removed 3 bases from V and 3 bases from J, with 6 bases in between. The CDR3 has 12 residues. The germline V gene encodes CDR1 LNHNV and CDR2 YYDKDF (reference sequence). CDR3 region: CATSRDNYEQYF. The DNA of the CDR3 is TGTGCCACCAGCAGGGACAACTACGAGCAGTACTTC.

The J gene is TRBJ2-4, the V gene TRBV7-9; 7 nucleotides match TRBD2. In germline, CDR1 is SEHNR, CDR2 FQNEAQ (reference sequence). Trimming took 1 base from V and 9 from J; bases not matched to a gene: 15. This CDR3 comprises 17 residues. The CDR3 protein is CASSLDPGRSGVGIQYF. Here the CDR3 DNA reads TGTGCCAGCAGCTTAGATCCGGGACGCAGCGGGGTGGGCATTCAGTACTTC.

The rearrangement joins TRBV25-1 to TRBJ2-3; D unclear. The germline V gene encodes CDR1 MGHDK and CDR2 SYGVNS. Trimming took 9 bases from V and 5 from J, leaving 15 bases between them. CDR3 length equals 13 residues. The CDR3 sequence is CASGSPVVDTQYF. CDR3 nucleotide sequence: TGTGCCAGTGGGTCACCTGTTGTAGATACGCAGTATTTT.

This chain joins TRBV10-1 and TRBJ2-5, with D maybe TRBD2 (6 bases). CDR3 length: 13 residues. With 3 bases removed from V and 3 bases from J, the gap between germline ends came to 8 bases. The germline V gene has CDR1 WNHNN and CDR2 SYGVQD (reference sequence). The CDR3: CASSDASEETQYF. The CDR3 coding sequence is TGCGCCAGCAGTGATGCTAGCGAAGAGACCCAGTACTTC.

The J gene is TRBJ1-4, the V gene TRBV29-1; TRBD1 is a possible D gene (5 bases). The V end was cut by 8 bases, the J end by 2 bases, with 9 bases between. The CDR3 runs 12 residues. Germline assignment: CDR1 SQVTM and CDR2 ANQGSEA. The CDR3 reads CSCGGTNEKLFF. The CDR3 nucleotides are TGCAGCTGCGGGGGGACTAATGAAAAACTGTTTTTT.

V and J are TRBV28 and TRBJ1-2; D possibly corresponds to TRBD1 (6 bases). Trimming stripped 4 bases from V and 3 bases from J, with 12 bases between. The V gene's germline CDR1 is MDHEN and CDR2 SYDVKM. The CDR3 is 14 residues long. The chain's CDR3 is CASSSSGAHYGYTF. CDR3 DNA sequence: TGTGCCAGCAGTTCATCAGGGGCCCACTATGGCTACACCTTC.

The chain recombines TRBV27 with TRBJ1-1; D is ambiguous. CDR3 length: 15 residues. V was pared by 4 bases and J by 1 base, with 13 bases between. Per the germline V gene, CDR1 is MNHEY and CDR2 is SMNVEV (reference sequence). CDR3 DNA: TGTGCCAGCAGTTCCGCAGGCGCCGAGAACACTGAAGCTTTCTTT. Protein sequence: CASSSAGAENTEAFF.

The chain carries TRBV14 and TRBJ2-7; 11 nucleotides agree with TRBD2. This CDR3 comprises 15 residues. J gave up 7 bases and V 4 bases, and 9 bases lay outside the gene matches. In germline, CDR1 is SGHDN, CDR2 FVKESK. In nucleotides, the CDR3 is TGTGCCAGCAGCCGCCTGACTAGCGGGACTACGGAGCAGTACTTC. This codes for CASSRLTSGTTEQYF. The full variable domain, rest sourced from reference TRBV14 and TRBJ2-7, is EAGVTQFPSHSVIEKGQTVTLRCDPISGHDNLYWYRRVMGKEIKFLLHFVKESKQDESGMPNNRFLAERTGGTYSTLKVQPAELEDSGVYFCASSRLTSGTTEQYFGPGTRLTVT.

CDR3 sequence: CASSPSGSWTGELFF. In DNA, the CDR3 is TGCGCCAGCAGCCCCAGCGGGAGCTGGACCGGGGAGCTGTTTTTT. The rearrangement links TRBV5-1 to TRBJ2-2, with 8 bases lining up with TRBD2. Trimming at V came to 4 bases and at J to 5 bases, leaving 7 bases not matched to a gene. This CDR3 comprises 15 residues. Germline values: CDR1 SGHRS, CDR2 YFSETQ.

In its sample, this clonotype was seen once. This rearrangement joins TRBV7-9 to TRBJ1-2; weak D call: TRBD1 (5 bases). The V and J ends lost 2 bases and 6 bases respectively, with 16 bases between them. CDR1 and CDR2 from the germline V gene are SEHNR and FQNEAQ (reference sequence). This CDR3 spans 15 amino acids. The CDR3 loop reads CASSLYRIKGNGYTF. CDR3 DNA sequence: TGTGCCAGCAGCTTATACAGGATTAAGGGTAATGGCTACACCTTC.

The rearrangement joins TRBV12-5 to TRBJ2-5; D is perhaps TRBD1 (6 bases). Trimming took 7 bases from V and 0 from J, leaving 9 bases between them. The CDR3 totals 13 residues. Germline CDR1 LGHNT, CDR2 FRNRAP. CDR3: CASVRQDQETQYF. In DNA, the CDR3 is TGTGCTAGTGTTAGACAGGACCAAGAGACCCAGTACTTC.